This entry describes one TCR beta chain. The CDR3 covers 13 residues. V was shortened by 3 bases and J by 7 bases, with 9 bases between the two germline ends. From germline, CDR1 is MDHEN and CDR2 SYDVKM. TCRdb keeps only in-frame clones here, not all; method: immunoSEQ multiplex PCR. The sample yields tens of thousands of clones, roughly 77% seen once. The data stem from a study of blood T cell repertoires in COVID-19. The overall study: Sites in the United States, Italy and Spain provided acute and convalescent COVID-19 samples. Sources were T cells, B-cell-depleted T cells, or PBMCs; the material itself was cDNA or gDNA.

The source is a man older than 75 with active or convalescent COVID-19. The genes are TRBV28 and TRBJ1-4, with D maybe TRBD1 (6 bases). Sequenced input: peripheral blood. The CDR3 bases are TGTGCCAGCAGTTTTTCAGGGGCTGAAAAACTGTTTTTT. It encodes CASSFSGAEKLFF.